A single sample gave rise to the 16 T cell receptor beta chains below, sequenced in a study of blood T cell repertoires in COVID-19. Clones were sequenced by immunoSEQ multiplex PCR, and TCRdb holds only the in-frame ones, with some missing. The sample carries hundreds of thousands of clones, around 82% recorded once. The material sequenced was peripheral blood. These receptors originate from a woman between 65 and 79 years old with acute or convalescent COVID-19.

The rearrangement links TRBV11-3 to TRBJ1-1; D uncertain. The CDR3 has 11 residues. Germline CDR1 is SGHNT and CDR2 is YENEEA. Between the trimmed V and J ends, which lost 8 bases and 4 bases, there was a span of 8 bases. The CDR3 DNA sequence: TGTGCCAGCCGTCGTTTCACTGAAGCTTTCTTT. Protein product: CASRRFTEAFF.

A remark on this clone: This same CDR3 is encoded by further DNA sequences in the sample. The chain links TRBV7-9 to TRBJ1-1; D possibly corresponds to TRBD1 (6 bases). V gave up 7 bases and J gave up 1 base, with 10 bases separating them. This CDR3 has 13 residues. Germline values: CDR1 SEHNR, CDR2 FQNEAQ (reference sequence). For the CDR3, the DNA is TGTGCCAGCACCCGACAGGCGAACACTGAAGCTTTCTTT. Translated, it gives CASTRQANTEAFF.

In its sample, this clone was seen once. This chain joins TRBV19 and TRBJ1-5, with 9 bases that match TRBD1. The CDR3 is 15 amino acids. Looked up from germline, CDR1 is LNHDA and CDR2 is SQIVND (reference sequence). The V and J ends lost 5 bases and 3 bases, in that order; junction bases with no gene match: 5. CDR3 residues: CASSSGTGNNQPQHF. CDR3 nucleotides: TGTGCCAGTAGTTCAGGGACAGGGAACAATCAGCCCCAGCATTTT.

The gene calls are TRBV19 and TRBJ1-1, with 12 bases aligning to TRBD1. V lost 7 bases, J lost 4 bases, and 13 bases stayed unmatched. The CDR3 is made up of 17 amino acids. CDR1 and CDR2 (germline): LNHDA, SQIVND (reference sequence). CDR3 DNA sequence: TGTGCCAGTACCACCGGGACAGGGGGCAGCGTTATCACTGAAGCTTTCTTT. This gives the protein CASTTGTGGSVITEAFF.

The chain couples TRBV5-1 to TRBJ1-1; a possible D gene is TRBD1 (5 bases). CDR1 is SGHRS and CDR2 is YFSETQ in the germline V gene. This CDR3 spans 16 amino acids. The V end lost 0 bases, the J end lost 5 bases, and 17 bases lay between the germline ends. The CDR3 reads CASSLGGRQGRTEAFF. The DNA of the CDR3 is TGCGCCAGCAGCTTGGGGGGTAGGCAGGGTCGAACTGAAGCTTTCTTT.

The rearrangement links TRBV29-1 to TRBJ1-3; 12 bases are shared with TRBD1. The V gene end was trimmed by 5 bases and the J gene end by 2 bases; junction bases not matched to a gene: 7. CDR1 is SQVTM and CDR2 is ANQGSEA in the germline V gene. The CDR3 length is 16 residues. In DNA, the CDR3 is TGCAGCGTTAATACCGGGACAGGGGGCACTGGAAACACCATATATTTT. Its protein is CSVNTGTGGTGNTIYF.

The V call is TRBV27, the J call TRBJ1-1; D unclear. The CDR3 totals 13 residues. The V end was cut by 3 bases, the J end by 4 bases, with 9 bases between. Germline V gene data show CDR1 as MNHEY and CDR2 as SMNVEV (reference sequence). CDR3 protein: CASSFLGGTEAFF. The CDR3 region has the DNA TGTGCCAGCAGTTTCTTGGGAGGCACTGAAGCTTTCTTT.

The chain combines TRBV15 with TRBJ1-1; D unclear. Trimming shortened V by 4 bases and J by 6 bases, and 15 bases separated the two germline ends. CDR3 length: 14 residues. Germline CDR1 reads LNHNV; CDR2 reads YYDKDF (reference sequence). CDR3 nucleotides: TGTGCCACCAGCACCCCCAGCGAAGCCTCTGAAGCTTTCTTT. Translation: CATSTPSEASEAFF.

J is TRBJ1-4 and V is TRBV7-9, with 8 positions matching TRBD1. The CDR3 is 16 amino acids. Trimming took 5 bases from V and 2 from J; bases not matched to a gene: 7. Germline CDR1 reads SEHNR; CDR2 reads FQNEAQ (reference sequence). The CDR3 sequence: CASSMDRAHTNEKLFF. DNA for the CDR3: TGTGCCAGCAGCATGGACAGGGCACACACTAATGAAAAACTGTTTTTT.

The rearrangement links TRBV7-2 to TRBJ1-2, with TRBD1 identical over 7 bases. This CDR3 contains 14 residues. The ends lost 6 bases at V and 3 bases at J; junction bases unmatched: 7. From germline, CDR1 is SGHTA and CDR2 FQGNSA. DNA for the CDR3: TGTGCCAGCAGTTCAGGGGACAGATACTATGGCTACACCTTC. This gives the protein CASSSGDRYYGYTF.

This chain links TRBV6-2 or TRBV6-3 with TRBJ1-4, with TRBD1 as a possible D gene (5 bases). V was cut by 0 bases and J by 3 bases, with 8 bases left in between. The germline CDR1 and CDR2 sequences are MNHEY and SVGEGT. The CDR3 extends over 15 amino acids. The CDR3 reads CASSYSSTANEKLFF. Here the CDR3 DNA reads TGTGCCAGCAGTTACTCGTCGACAGCTAATGAAAAACTGTTTTTT.

The chain joins TRBV6-2 or TRBV6-3 to TRBJ2-5, with 8 bases matching TRBD1. J gave up 5 bases and V 5 bases, and 10 bases lay outside the gene matches. This CDR3 spans 15 amino acids. CDR1 is MNHEY, CDR2 SVGEGT, per germline. CDR3 in DNA: TGTGCCAGCAGTCTCCTTCAGGGGGCGTTTGAGACCCAGTACTTC. This sequence encodes CASSLLQGAFETQYF.

The V gene is TRBV6-5, the J gene TRBJ2-2; TRBD1 might be the D (5 bases). The CDR3 runs to 13 residues. Germline lookup yields CDR1 MNHEY and CDR2 SVGAGI. The V and J ends lost 8 bases and 1 base respectively, with 8 bases between them. The CDR3 DNA is TGTGCCAGCGCCGACAGGAACACCGGGGAGCTGTTTTTT. As protein: CASADRNTGELFF.

This clone was observed a single time. The gene calls are TRBV7-6 and TRBJ2-1, with 12 bases that match TRBD2. With V trimmed by 3 bases and J by 7 bases, 4 bases remained unmatched. Per the germline V gene, CDR1 is SGHVS and CDR2 is FNYEAQ. The CDR3 contains 15 residues. For the CDR3, the DNA is TGTGCCAGCAGCTTCGCTAGCGGGGGGGGAAATGAGCAGTTCTTC. It codes for CASSFASGGGNEQFF.

The chain couples TRBV7-9 to TRBJ2-7; 12 bases agree with TRBD2. With 5 bases clipped from V and 0 bases from J, the junction kept 2 bases outside the gene matches. This CDR3 is built from 15 residues. The V gene's germline CDR1 is SEHNR and CDR2 FQNEAQ (reference sequence). For the CDR3, the DNA is TGTGCCAGCAGCACTAGCGGGGGGCCCTCCTACGAGCAGTACTTC. This gives the protein CASSTSGGPSYEQYF.

This clone was observed a single time. V gene TRBV30 combines with J gene TRBJ1-6, with D unresolved. Trimming took 2 bases from V and 4 from J, leaving 18 bases between them. In germline, CDR1 is GTSNPN, CDR2 SVGIG (reference sequence). This CDR3 is built from 17 residues. The CDR3 DNA is TGTGCCTGGAGTCCCGCCACAGCAAACTTTTATAATTCACCCCTCCACTTT. Its protein is CAWSPATANFYNSPLHF.